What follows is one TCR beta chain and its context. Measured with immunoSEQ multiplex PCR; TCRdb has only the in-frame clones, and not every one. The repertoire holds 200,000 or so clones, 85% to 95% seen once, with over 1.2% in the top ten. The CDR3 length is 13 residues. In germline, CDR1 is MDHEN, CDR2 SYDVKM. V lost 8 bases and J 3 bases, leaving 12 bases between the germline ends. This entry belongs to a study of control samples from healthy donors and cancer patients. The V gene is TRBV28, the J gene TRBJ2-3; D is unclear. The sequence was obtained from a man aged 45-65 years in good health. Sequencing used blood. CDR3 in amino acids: CASFRSETDTQYF. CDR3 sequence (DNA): TGTGCCAGCTTCCGGAGTGAGACAGATACGCAGTATTTT.